The next 28 T cell receptor beta chains were all read from a single sample in a study of cytomegalovirus exposure and HLA in healthy donors. This table comes from immunoSEQ multiplex PCR, and its TCRdb copy is limited to in-frame clones, with some not included. This table holds 200,000 to 300,000 clones, around 86% found once. The sequenced material came from PBMCs. The receptor source for this set is a woman aged 30 to 39 in good health and CMV-seropositive.

The V gene is TRBV21-1, the J gene TRBJ1-2. TRBV21-1 is flagged as a pseudogene. The CDR3 sequence is 12 residues long. CDR3 in amino acids: CASSKADYGYTF. Here the CDR3 DNA reads TGTGCCAGCAGCAAAGCCGACTATGGCTACACCTTC.

The chain uses TRBV4-2 and TRBJ2-1; TRBD2 agrees at 10 bases. Germline CDR1 LGHNA, CDR2 YNFKEQ. The V gene end was trimmed by 4 bases and the J gene end by 5 bases; junction bases not matched to a gene: 8. The CDR3 has 16 amino acids. CDR3 in DNA: TGTGCCAGCAGCCGATCTAGCGGGAGAGGGAACAATGAGCAGTTCTTC. Translating it yields CASSRSSGRGNNEQFF.

The V call is TRBV12-2, the J call TRBJ1-2; the table's D call of TRBD1 was not tested on the DNA. TRBV12-2 is a pseudogene locus. This CDR3 has 13 amino acids. The DNA for the CDR3 is TGTGCAAGTCGCTTCCTGCAGGGGGACGGCTACACCTTC. Encoded protein: CASRFLQGDGYTF.

This sequence joins TRBV5-1 and TRBJ1-2, with D perhaps TRBD1 (6 bases). The CDR3 totals 13 residues. Germline values: CDR1 SGHRS, CDR2 YFSETQ. V was pared by 3 bases and J by 7 bases, with 13 bases between. In nucleotides, the CDR3 is TGCGCCAGCAGCTCTAACAGGGAACGTGGCTACACCTTC. Translation: CASSSNRERGYTF. Complete variable domain (other parts from reference TRBV5-1 and TRBJ1-2): KAGVTQTPRYLIKTRGQQVTLSCSPISGHRSVSWYQQTPGQGLQFLFEYFSETQRNKGNFPGRFSGRQFSNSRSEMNVSTLELGDSALYLCASSSNRERGYTFGSGTRLTVV.

The V call is TRBV29-1, the J call TRBJ2-7, with D perhaps TRBD2 (5 bases). CDR1 and CDR2 (germline): SQVTM, ANQGSEA. With 7 bases removed from V and 7 bases from J, the gap between germline ends came to 17 bases. The CDR3 sequence is 12 residues long. CDR3 protein: CSGGESKREQYF. CDR3 nucleotide sequence: TGCAGCGGTGGGGAGTCGAAGCGAGAGCAGTACTTC.

The J gene is TRBJ2-2, the V gene TRBV2; tentative D call: TRBD2 (6 bases). V gave up 3 bases and J gave up 0 bases, with 11 bases separating them. The CDR3 has 16 residues. Germline CDR1 and CDR2: SNHLY and FYNNEI. The CDR3 sequence: CASSDPGSPNTGELFF. In DNA, the CDR3 is TGTGCCAGCAGTGATCCCGGGAGTCCGAACACCGGGGAGCTGTTTTTT. Full variable domain (missing parts from reference TRBV2 and TRBJ2-2): EPEVTQTPSHQVTQMGQEVILRCVPISNHLYFYWYRQILGQKVEFLVSFYNNEISEKSEIFDDQFSVERPDGSNFTLKIRSTKLEDSAMYFCASSDPGSPNTGELFFGEGSRLTVL.

The rearrangement uses TRBV7-9 and TRBJ2-7; weak D call: TRBD2 (6 bases). Germline assignment: CDR1 SEHNR and CDR2 FQNEAQ (reference sequence). This CDR3 is built from 15 residues. Trimming removed 1 base from V and 3 bases from J, with 13 bases in between. Here the CDR3 reads CASSLEGTVIYEQYF. CDR3 sequence (DNA): TGTGCCAGCAGCTTAGAGGGGACTGTGATCTACGAGCAGTACTTC.

CDR3 in amino acids: CATSNQRGTDTQYF. DNA for the CDR3: TGTGCCACCAGCAACCAACGCGGCACAGATACGCAGTATTTT. The rearrangement uses TRBV15 and TRBJ2-3; D is ambiguous. V lost 4 bases, J lost 1 base, and 9 bases lay in between. CDR3 length: 14 residues. CDR1 is LNHNV, CDR2 YYDKDF, per germline (reference sequence).

This chain joins TRBV7-9 and TRBJ2-7; weak D call: TRBD2 (6 bases). Between the trimmed V and J ends, which lost 4 bases and 1 base, there was a span of 14 bases. The germline V gene has CDR1 SEHNR and CDR2 FQNEAQ (reference sequence). This CDR3 spans 15 amino acids. The CDR3, as DNA: TGTGCCAGCAGCTCCCGGGAGCGGGTGTCCTACGAGCAGTACTTC. It codes for CASSSRERVSYEQYF.

In this sample, this clone turned up once. The chain joins TRBV29-1 to TRBJ2-2; 8 nucleotides agree with TRBD2. The germline V gene encodes CDR1 SQVTM and CDR2 ANQGSEA. V lost 7 bases to trimming and J lost 2 bases; unmatched junction nucleotides: 9. This CDR3 has 15 residues. DNA for the CDR3: TGCAGCGCGAACAGCGGGGGCGCAAACACCGGGGAGCTGTTTTTT. Its protein product is CSANSGGANTGELFF.

The CDR3 DNA reads TGTGCCAGCAGTGAAGGTCCAAATAAGGGAGGGAGTACCTACGAGCAGTACTTC. Amino acids: CASSEGPNKGGSTYEQYF. The J gene is TRBJ2-7, the V gene TRBV6-1; 7 nucleotides align to TRBD2. V was clipped by 1 base and J by 2 bases; unmatched bases: 14. The CDR3 has 18 residues. Germline lookup yields CDR1 MNHNS and CDR2 SASEGT.

The chain couples TRBV6-5 to TRBJ1-5, with D possibly TRBD1 on 5 matching bases. Trimming stripped 5 bases from V and 4 bases from J, with 9 bases between. The CDR3 runs 13 residues. CDR1 is MNHEY and CDR2 is SVGAGI in the germline V gene. In DNA, the CDR3 is TGTGCCAGCAGTCCAGGGCCAAATCAGCCCCAGCATTTT. This gives the protein CASSPGPNQPQHF.

The chain is built from TRBV28 and TRBJ1-5; 7 bases map to TRBD1. With 2 bases clipped from V and 7 bases from J, the junction kept 8 bases outside the gene matches. Germline values: CDR1 MDHEN, CDR2 SYDVKM. The CDR3 has 15 amino acids. Here the CDR3 reads CASSLGSDRVQPQHF. The CDR3 DNA reads TGTGCCAGCAGTTTAGGCTCAGACAGGGTCCAGCCCCAGCATTTT.

The rearrangement joins TRBV29-1 to TRBJ1-4; D is perhaps TRBD1 (6 bases). Germline-derived CDR1 and CDR2 are SQVTM and ANQGSEA. V was pared by 4 bases and J by 2 bases, with 20 bases between. The CDR3 runs to 17 residues. Here the CDR3 DNA reads TGCAGCGTTGCGCTATCTCGGGGGGCGCGGACTAATGAAAAACTGTTTTTT. Translation gives CSVALSRGARTNEKLFF.

The CDR3 nucleotides read TGTGCCAGCAGTTACGAGGCGCGAGGCTACACCTTC. Amino acid sequence: CASSYEARGYTF. This sequence joins TRBV6-6 and TRBJ1-2; D call uncertain. Germline V gives CDR1 MNHNY, CDR2 SVGAGI (reference sequence). V was shortened by 2 bases and J by 8 bases, with 9 bases between the two germline ends. The CDR3 is 12 amino acids.

This chain connects TRBV5-6 to TRBJ2-3, with TRBD2 matching over 12 bases. The V gene end was trimmed by 2 bases and the J gene end by 6 bases; junction bases not matched to a gene: 7. Germline V gives CDR1 SGHDT, CDR2 YYEEEE. The CDR3 consists of 16 residues. This chain's CDR3 is CASSFGASGRVDTQYF. The CDR3 DNA follows: TGTGCCAGCAGCTTTGGGGCTAGCGGGAGGGTGGATACGCAGTATTTT.

This chain joins TRBV2 and TRBJ2-5; 16 nucleotides line up with TRBD2. The CDR3 spans 18 residues. Germline assignment: CDR1 SNHLY and CDR2 FYNNEI. The ends lost 6 bases at V and 2 bases at J; junction bases unmatched: 9. The CDR3 coding sequence is TGTGCCAGCAGGCCAGGGACTAGCGGGAGGGCCGTACAAGAGACCCAGTACTTC. Residues: CASRPGTSGRAVQETQYF.

V gene TRBV27 combines with J gene TRBJ2-2; 7 bases agree with TRBD1. J gave up 2 bases and V 2 bases, and 5 bases lay outside the gene matches. Germline V gives CDR1 MNHEY, CDR2 SMNVEV (reference sequence). CDR3 size: 16 residues. CDR3 in amino acids: CASSLQGGGNTGELFF. CDR3 DNA sequence: TGTGCCAGCAGTTTACAAGGGGGCGGTAACACCGGGGAGCTGTTTTTT.

The chain links TRBV5-6 to TRBJ2-1, with unresolved D. Deletions cut 4 bases from V and 4 bases from J, with 9 bases between. This CDR3 comprises 13 residues. Germline values: CDR1 SGHDT, CDR2 YYEEEE. In DNA, the CDR3 is TGTGCCAGCAGCCTCCTCGAGTACAATGAGCAGTTCTTC. This sequence encodes CASSLLEYNEQFF.

The rearrangement links TRBV18 to TRBJ2-2; unclear D gene. The CDR3 has 13 residues. The V gene lost 8 bases and the J gene lost 3 bases, with 10 bases spanning the gap. Germline V lookup: CDR1 KGHSH, CDR2 LQKENI. The CDR3 DNA sequence: TGTGCCAGCAAATCCCGGGACACCGGGGAGCTGTTTTTT. Translating it yields CASKSRDTGELFF.

The rearrangement links TRBV19 to TRBJ2-5; 15 bases map to TRBD2. Germline V lookup: CDR1 LNHDA, CDR2 SQIVND (reference sequence). The CDR3 runs to 15 residues. J gave up 5 bases and V 9 bases, and 7 bases lay outside the gene matches. CDR3 DNA sequence: TGTGCCAGCTCGGGACTAGCGGGAGGTAGCGAGACCCAGTACTTC. It encodes CASSGLAGGSETQYF.

This chain uses TRBV5-4 with TRBJ2-1, with TRBD2 identical over 10 bases. Germline V CDR1 and CDR2: SGHNT, YYREEE (reference sequence). This CDR3 comprises 15 residues. J lost 8 bases, V lost 2 bases, and 7 bases had no gene match. For the CDR3, the DNA is TGTGCCAGCAGCTTATCAGCGGGAGGGCTGGATGAGCAGTTCTTC. Translation gives CASSLSAGGLDEQFF.

The rearrangement uses TRBV12-2 and TRBJ1-2; the table's D gene call, TRBD1, was not cross checked with the DNA. TRBV12-2 is flagged as a pseudogene. The CDR3 consists of 18 residues. CDR3 in DNA: TGTGCAAGTCGCTTAGCCCAGACAGGGGGCGTTGGAGGCTATGGCTACACCTTC. Translation gives CASRLAQTGGVGGYGYTF.

The chain joins TRBV9 to TRBJ2-1; D remains unclear. Germline-derived CDR1 and CDR2 are SGDLS and YYNGEE. This CDR3 region has 14 residues. The V end lost 0 bases, the J end lost 1 base, and 5 bases lay between the germline ends. CDR3 sequence reads: CASSVAGSYNEQFF. CDR3 sequence (DNA): TGTGCCAGCAGCGTAGCGGGTTCCTACAATGAGCAGTTCTTC.

The chain links TRBV6-1 to TRBJ2-1; possible D gene TRBD2, 6 bases. Deletions cut 10 bases from V and 6 bases from J, with 10 bases between. This CDR3 is built from 11 residues. Germline CDR1 reads MNHNS; CDR2 reads SASEGT. This chain's CDR3 is CATLAFNEQFF. The CDR3 coding sequence is TGTGCCACTCTAGCGTTCAATGAGCAGTTCTTC.

The CDR3 loop reads CASSFAGTGIGTEAFF. The CDR3 coding sequence is TGTGCCAGCAGCTTCGCCGGGACAGGGATCGGCACTGAAGCTTTCTTT. The chain combines TRBV4-2 with TRBJ1-1, with 9 nucleotides matching TRBD1. Looked up from germline, CDR1 is LGHNA and CDR2 is YNFKEQ. The CDR3 consists of 16 residues. The junction had 11 bases not matched to a gene; V was cut back by 5 bases and J by 4 bases.

The chain has TRBV27 and TRBJ1-1; a possible D gene is TRBD1 (6 bases). The CDR3 totals 15 residues. The V end lost 6 bases, the J end lost 0 bases, and 14 bases lay between the germline ends. Germline V gives CDR1 MNHEY, CDR2 SMNVEV (reference sequence). CDR3 bases: TGTGCCAGCAGCCGCAGCAGGGGCCTGAACACTGAAGCTTTCTTT. It specifies CASSRSRGLNTEAFF.

This clone turned up a few times. J is TRBJ1-2 and V is TRBV19; TRBD1 aligns across 7 bases. Trimming cost V 5 bases and J 3 bases; bases outside gene matches: 3. Germline V CDR1 and CDR2: LNHDA, SQIVND (reference sequence). The CDR3 length is 13 residues. CDR3 sequence reads: CASSVRGDYGYTF. DNA for the CDR3: TGTGCCAGTAGTGTCAGGGGGGACTATGGCTACACCTTC.